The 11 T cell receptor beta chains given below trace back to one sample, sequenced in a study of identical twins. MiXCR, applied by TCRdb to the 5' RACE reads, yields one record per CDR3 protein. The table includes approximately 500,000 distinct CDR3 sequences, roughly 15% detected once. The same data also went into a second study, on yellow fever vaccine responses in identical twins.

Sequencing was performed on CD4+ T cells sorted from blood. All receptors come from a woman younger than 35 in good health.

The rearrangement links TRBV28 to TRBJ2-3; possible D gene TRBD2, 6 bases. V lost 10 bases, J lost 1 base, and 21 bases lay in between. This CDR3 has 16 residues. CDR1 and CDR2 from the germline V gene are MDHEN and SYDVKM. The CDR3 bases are TGTGCCACCCGGGACTGGGGTGGTGGGGGCACAGATACGCAGTATTTT. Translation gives CATRDWGGGGTDTQYF.

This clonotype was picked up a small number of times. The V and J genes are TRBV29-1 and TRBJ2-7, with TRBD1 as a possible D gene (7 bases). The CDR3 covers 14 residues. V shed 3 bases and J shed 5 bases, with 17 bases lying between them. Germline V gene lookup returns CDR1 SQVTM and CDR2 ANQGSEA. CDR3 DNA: TGCAGCGTTGATCTTGGAGGGGGCTTCGACGAGCAGTACTTC. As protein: CSVDLGGGFDEQYF.

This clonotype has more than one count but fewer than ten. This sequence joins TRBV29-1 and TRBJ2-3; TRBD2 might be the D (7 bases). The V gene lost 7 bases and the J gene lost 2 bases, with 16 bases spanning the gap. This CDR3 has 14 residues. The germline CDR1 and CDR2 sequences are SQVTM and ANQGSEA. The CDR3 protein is CSGRGAFYTDTQYF. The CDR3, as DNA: TGCAGCGGACGGGGGGCGTTCTACACAGATACGCAGTATTTT.

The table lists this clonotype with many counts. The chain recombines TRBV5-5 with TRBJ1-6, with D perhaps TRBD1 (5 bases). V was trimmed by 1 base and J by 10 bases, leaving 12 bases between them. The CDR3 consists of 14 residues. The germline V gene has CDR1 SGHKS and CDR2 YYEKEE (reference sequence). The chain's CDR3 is CASSLSQGGSPLHF. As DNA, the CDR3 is TGTGCCAGCAGCTTGAGTCAGGGAGGCTCACCCCTCCACTTT.

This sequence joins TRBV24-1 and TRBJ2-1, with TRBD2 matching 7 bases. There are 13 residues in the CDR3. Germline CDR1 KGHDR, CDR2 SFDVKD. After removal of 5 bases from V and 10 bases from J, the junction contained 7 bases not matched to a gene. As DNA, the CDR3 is TGTGCCACCAGTGTCGCCGGGGGGAACGAGCAGTTCTTC. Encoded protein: CATSVAGGNEQFF.

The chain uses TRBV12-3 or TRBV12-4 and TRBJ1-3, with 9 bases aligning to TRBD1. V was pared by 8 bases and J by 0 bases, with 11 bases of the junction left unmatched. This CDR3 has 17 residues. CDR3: CASGRDRVHLSGNTIYF. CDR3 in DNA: TGTGCCAGCGGCCGGGACAGGGTTCACCTCTCTGGAAACACCATATATTTT.

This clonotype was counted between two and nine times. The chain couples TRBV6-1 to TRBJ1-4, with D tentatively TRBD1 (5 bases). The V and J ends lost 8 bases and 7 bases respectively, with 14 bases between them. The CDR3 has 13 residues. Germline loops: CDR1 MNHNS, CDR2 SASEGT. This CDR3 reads CASGTPQGEKLFF. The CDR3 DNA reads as TGTGCCAGCGGTACCCCGCAGGGTGAAAAACTGTTTTTT.

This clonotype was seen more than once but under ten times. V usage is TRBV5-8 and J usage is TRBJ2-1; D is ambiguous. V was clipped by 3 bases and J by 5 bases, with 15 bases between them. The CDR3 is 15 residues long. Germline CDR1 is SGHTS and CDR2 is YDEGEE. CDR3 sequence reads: CASSSFVGPDNEQFF. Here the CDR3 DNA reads TGTGCCAGCAGCTCTTTTGTGGGTCCCGACAATGAGCAGTTCTTC.

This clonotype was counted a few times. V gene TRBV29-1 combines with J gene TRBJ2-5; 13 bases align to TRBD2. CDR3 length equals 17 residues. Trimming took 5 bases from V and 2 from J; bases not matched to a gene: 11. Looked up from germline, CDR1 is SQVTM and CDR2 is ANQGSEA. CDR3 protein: CSVQRLAGGNGQETQYF. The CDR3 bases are TGCAGCGTTCAGAGACTAGCGGGGGGAAACGGGCAAGAGACCCAGTACTTC.

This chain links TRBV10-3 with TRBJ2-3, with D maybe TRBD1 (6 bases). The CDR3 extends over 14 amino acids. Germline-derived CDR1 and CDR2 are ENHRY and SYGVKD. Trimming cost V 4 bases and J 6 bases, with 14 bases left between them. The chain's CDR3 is CAISVQGSVDTQYF. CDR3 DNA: TGTGCCATCAGTGTACAGGGATCGGTGGATACGCAGTATTTT.

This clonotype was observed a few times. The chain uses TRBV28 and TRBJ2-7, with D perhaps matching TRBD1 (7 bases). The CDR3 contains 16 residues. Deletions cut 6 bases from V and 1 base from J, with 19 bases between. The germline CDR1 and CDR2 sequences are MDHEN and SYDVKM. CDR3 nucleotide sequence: TGTGCCAGCAGGGGACTCGGGACAGACGATTCCTACGAGCAGTACTTC. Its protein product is CASRGLGTDDSYEQYF.